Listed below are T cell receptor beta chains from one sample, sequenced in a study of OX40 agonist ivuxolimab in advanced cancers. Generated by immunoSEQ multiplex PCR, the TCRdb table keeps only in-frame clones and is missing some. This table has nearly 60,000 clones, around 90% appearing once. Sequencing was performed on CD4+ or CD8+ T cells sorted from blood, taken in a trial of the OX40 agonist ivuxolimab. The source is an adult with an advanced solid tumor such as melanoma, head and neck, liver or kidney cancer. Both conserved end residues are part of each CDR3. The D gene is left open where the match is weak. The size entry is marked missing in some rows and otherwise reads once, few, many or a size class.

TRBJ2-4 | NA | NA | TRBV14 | CASSQDLAKNIQYF | TGTGCCAGCAGCCAAGACTTAGCCAAAAACATTCAGTACTTC
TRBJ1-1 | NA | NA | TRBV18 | CASSPRQDGTEAFF | TGTGCCAGCTCACCAAGGCAAGATGGCACTGAAGCTTTCTTT
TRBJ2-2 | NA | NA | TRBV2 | CASQRTEDTGELFF | TGTGCCAGCCAGAGGACAGAGGACACCGGGGAGCTGTTTTTT
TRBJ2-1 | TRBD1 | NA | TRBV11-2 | CASSLVSWDSLVF | TGTGCCAGCAGCTTAGTCAGTTGGGACAGTCTGGTCTTC
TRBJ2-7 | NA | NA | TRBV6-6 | CASSRGDRGYEQYF | TGTGCCAGCAGTCGCGGGGACAGAGGCTACGAGCAGTACTTC
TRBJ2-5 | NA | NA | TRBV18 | CASREGGDLLETQYF | TGTGCCAGTAGAGAGGGGGGCGACTTGCTGGAGACCCAGTACTTC
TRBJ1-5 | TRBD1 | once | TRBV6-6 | CASSVDRVSNQPQHF | TGTGCCAGCAGCGTCGACAGGGTGAGCAATCAGCCCCAGCATTTT
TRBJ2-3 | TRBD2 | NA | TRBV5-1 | CASSLAGGRDTQYF | TGCGCCAGCAGCTTGGCCGGCGGGAGGGATACGCAGTATTTT
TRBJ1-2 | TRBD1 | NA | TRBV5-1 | CASSPGQGAGYGYTF | TGCGCCAGCAGCCCGGGACAGGGGGCTGGCTATGGCTACACCTTC
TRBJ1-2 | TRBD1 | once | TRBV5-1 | CASTQGSRTGGSNYGYTF | TGCGCCAGCACCCAAGGTTCTAGGACAGGGGGCAGTAACTATGGCTACACCTTC
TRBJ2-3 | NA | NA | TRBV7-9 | CASSTSDTQYF | TGTGCCAGCAGCACCTCCGATACGCAGTATTTT
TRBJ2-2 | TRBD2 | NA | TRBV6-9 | CASKGASGREGGTGELFF | TGTGCCAGCAAAGGGGCTAGCGGGAGGGAAGGGGGGACCGGGGAGCTGTTTTTT
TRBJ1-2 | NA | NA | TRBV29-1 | CSVEAGAGSGGYTF | TGCAGCGTTGAGGCTGGTGCGGGGTCCGGCGGCTACACCTTC
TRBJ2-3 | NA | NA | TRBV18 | CASSPASPDTQYF | TGTGCCAGCTCACCGGCTAGCCCGGATACGCAGTATTTT
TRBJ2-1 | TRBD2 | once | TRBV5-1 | CASSTGLAGGNEQFF | TGCGCCAGCAGCACGGGACTAGCGGGAGGCAATGAGCAGTTCTTC